Below, one TCR beta chain is given with its context. Assay: immunoSEQ multiplex PCR; the TCRdb copy retains only in-frame clones and omits some. The sample lists 300,000 to 350,000 clones, approximately 89% occurring once. The sample belongs to a study of blood T cell repertoires in COVID-19. CDR1 and CDR2 from the germline V gene are SGHTA and FQGNSA. This CDR3 is 12 amino acids long. Trimming took off 2 bases at V and 3 bases at J, with 5 bases between the two ends. The chain links TRBV7-2 to TRBJ2-7; unclear D gene. The sequence derives from a woman in her fifties or sixties with COVID-19, enrolled during active disease. The sequencing sample was made of peripheral blood. The CDR3 bases are TGTGCCAGCAGCTTAACCAGCTACGAGCAGTACTTC. Translation: CASSLTSYEQYF. The full variable domain, rest sourced from reference TRBV7-2 and TRBJ2-7, is GAGVSQSPSNKVTEKGKDVELRCDPISGHTALYWYRQSLGQGLEFLIYFQGNSAPDKSGLPSDRFSAERTGGSVSTLTIQRTQQEDSAVYLCASSLTSYEQYFGPGTRLTVT.